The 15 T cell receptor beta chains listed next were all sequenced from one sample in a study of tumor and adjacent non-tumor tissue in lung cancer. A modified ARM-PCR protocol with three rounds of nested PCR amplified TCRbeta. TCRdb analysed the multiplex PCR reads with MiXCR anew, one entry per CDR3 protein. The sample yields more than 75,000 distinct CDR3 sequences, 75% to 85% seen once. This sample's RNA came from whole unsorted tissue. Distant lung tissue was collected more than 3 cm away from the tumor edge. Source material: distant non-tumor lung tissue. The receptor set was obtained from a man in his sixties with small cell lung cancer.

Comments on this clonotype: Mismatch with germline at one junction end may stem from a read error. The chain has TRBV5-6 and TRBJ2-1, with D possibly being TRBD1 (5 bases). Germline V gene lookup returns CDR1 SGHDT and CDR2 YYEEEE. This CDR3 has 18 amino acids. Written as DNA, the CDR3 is TGTGCCAGCAGCTTGGTAAAGGGGTCTGGGAATAGATACAATGGGCAGTTCTTC. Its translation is CASSLVKGSGNRYNGQFF.

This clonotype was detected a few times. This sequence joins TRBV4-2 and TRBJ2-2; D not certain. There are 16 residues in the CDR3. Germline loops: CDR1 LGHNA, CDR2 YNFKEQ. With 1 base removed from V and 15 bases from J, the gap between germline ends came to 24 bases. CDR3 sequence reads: CASSQVLRTNTGELFF. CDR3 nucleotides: TGTGCCAGCAGCCAAGTTCTGAGGACCAACACCGGAGAGTTGTTTTTT.

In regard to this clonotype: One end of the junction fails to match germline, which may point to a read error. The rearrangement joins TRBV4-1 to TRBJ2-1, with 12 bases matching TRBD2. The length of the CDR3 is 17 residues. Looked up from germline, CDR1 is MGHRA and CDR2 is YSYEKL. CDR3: CANSLDLTSGSGNEQFF. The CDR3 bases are TGTGCCAACAGCCTCGATCTGACTAGCGGGAGTGGAAATGAGCAGTTCTTC.

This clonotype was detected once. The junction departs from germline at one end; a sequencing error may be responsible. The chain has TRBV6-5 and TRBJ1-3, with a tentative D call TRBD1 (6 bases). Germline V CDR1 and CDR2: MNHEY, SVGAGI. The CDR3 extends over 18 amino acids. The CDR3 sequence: CASRYSMGGGGFGNTIYF. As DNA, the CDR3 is TGTGCCAGCAGATACTCGATGGGAGGGGGGGGTTTTGGAAACACCATATATTTT.

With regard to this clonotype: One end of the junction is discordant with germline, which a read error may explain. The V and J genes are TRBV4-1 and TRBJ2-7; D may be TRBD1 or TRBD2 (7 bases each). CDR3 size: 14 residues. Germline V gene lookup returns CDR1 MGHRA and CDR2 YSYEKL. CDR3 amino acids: CASGPTGRGNERYF. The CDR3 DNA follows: TGCGCCAGCGGCCCGACAGGGCGGGGGAACGAGCGGTACTTC.

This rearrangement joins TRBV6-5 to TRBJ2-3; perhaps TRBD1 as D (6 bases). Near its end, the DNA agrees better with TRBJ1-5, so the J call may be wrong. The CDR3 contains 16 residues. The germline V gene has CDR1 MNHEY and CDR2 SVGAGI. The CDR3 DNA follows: TGTGCCAGCAGTTCCTACCGGGGGCGGGATGAACGTACGCAGCATTTT. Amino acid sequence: CASSSYRGRDERTQHF.

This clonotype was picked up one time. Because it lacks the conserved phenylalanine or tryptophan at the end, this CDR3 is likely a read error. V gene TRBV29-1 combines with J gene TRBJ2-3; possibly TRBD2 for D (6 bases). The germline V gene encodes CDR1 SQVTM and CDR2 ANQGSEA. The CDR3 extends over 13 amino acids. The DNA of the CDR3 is TGTAGCGGATTAGCACACGGCACAGATACGCAGTATCTT. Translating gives CSGLAHGTDTQYL.

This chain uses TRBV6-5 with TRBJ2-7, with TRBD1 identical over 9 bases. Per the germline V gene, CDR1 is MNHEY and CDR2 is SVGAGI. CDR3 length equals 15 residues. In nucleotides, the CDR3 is TGTGTCACCAGGAGGGACAGGGATCGGTCCTACGAGCAGTACTTC. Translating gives CVTRRDRDRSYEQYF.

CDR3 in DNA: TGCAGTGCTATTCACGGGACACTCCAAGAGACCCAGTACTTC. Its translation: CSAIHGTLQETQYF. V usage is TRBV20-1 and J usage is TRBJ2-5; D possibly corresponds to TRBD1 (6 bases). V dropped 4 bases and J dropped 1 base, with 13 bases sitting between them. Germline CDR1 and CDR2: DFQATT and SNEGSKA (reference sequence). The CDR3 loop spans 14 amino acids.

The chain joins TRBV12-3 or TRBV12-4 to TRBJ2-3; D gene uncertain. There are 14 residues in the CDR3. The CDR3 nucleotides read TGTGCTAGCTCGGAGAACTTAAGCACAGATACGCAGTATTTT. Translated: CASSENLSTDTQYF.

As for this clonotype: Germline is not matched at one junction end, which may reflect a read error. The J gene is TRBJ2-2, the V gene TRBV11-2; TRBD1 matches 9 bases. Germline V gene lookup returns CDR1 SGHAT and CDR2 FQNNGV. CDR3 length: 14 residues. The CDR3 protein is CASHGTGNIGELFF. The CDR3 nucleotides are TGTGCCAGTCACGGGACAGGGAACATCGGGGAGCTGTTTTTT.

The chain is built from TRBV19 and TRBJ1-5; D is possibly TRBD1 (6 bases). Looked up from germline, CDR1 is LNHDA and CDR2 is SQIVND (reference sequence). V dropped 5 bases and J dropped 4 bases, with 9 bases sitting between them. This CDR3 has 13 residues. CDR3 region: CASSWGTNQPQHF. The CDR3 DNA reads TGTGCCAGTAGTTGGGGGACAAATCAGCCCCAGCATTTT.

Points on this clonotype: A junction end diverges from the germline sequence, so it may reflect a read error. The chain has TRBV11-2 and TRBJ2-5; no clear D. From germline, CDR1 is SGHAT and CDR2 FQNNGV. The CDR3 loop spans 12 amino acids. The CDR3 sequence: CTSSLGMETQYF. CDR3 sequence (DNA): TGTACCAGCAGCTTAGGGATGGAGACCCAATACTTC.

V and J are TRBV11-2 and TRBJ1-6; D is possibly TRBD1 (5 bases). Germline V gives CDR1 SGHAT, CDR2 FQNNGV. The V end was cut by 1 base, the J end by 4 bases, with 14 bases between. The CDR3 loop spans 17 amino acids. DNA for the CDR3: TGTGCCAGCAGCTTAGTGGGGGGGGGGGGTTATAATTCACCCCTCCACTTT. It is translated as CASSLVGGGGYNSPLHF.

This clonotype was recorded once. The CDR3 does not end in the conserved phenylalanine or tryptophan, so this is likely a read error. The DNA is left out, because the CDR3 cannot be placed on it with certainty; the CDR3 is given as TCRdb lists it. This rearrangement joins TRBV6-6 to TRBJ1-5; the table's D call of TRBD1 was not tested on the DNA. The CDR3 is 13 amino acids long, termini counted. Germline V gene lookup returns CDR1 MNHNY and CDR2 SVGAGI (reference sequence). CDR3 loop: CASSFQGGQPQHS.